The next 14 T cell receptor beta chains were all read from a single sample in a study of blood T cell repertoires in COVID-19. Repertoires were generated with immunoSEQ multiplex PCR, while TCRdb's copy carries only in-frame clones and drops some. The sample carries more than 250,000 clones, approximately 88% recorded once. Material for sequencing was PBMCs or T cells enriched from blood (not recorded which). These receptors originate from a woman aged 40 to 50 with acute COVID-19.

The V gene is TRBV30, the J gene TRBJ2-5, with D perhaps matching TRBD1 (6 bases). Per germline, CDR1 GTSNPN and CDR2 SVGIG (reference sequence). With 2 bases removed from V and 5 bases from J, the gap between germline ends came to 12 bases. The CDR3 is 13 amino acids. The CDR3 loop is CAWSQRDTETQYF. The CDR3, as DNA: TGTGCCTGGAGTCAAAGGGACACGGAGACCCAGTACTTC.

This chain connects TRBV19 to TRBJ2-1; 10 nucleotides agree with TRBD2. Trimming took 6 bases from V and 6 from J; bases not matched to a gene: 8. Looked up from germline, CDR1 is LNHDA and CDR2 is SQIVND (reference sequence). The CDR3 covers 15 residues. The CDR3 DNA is TGTGCCAGTAGCCTTCTAGCGGGAGCAGCCAATGAGCAGTTCTTC. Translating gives CASSLLAGAANEQFF.

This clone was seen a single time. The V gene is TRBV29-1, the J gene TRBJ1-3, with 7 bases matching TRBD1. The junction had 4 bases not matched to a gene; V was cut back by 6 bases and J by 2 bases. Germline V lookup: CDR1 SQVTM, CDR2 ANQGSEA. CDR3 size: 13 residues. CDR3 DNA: TGCAGCGTGAGACAGGGTGCTGGAAACACCATATATTTT. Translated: CSVRQGAGNTIYF.

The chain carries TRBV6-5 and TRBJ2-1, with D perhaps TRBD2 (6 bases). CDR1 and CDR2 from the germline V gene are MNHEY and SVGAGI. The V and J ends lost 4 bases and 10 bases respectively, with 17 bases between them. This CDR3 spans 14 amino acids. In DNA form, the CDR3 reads TGTGCCAGCAGTTTGCGGGGAGTGGGCGTCGAGCAGTTCTTC. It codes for CASSLRGVGVEQFF.

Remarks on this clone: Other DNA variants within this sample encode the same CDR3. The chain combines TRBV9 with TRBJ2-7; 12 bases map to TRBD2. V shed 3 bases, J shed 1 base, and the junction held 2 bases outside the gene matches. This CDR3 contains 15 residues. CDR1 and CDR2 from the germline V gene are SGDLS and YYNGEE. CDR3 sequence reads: CASSGGTSGSYEQYF. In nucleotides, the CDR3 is TGTGCCAGCAGCGGGGGGACTAGCGGGTCCTACGAGCAGTACTTC.

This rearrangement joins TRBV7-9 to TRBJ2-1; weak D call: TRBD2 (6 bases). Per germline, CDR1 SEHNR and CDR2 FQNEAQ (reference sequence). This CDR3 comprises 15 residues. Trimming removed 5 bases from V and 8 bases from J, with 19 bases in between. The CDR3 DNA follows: TGTGCCAGCAGCCCCCGTGCTAGCGCCGGGGATGAGCAGTTCTTC. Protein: CASSPRASAGDEQFF. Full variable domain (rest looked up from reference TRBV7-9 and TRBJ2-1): DTGVSQNPRHKITKRGQNVTFRCDPISEHNRLYWYRQTLGQGPEFLTYFQNEAQLEKSRLLSDRFSAERPKGSFSTLEIQRTEQGDSAMYLCASSPRASAGDEQFFGPGTRLTVL.

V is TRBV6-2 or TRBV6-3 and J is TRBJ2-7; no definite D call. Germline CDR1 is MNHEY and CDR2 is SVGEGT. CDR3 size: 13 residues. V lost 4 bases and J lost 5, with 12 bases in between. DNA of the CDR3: TGTGCCAGCAGTTGGCGGATGTTCCACGAGCAGTACGTC. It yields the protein CASSWRMFHEQYV.

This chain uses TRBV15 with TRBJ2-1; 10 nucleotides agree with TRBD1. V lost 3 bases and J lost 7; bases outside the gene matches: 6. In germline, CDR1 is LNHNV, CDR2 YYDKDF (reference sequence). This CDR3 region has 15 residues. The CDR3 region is CATSRDRGKKNEQFF. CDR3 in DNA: TGTGCCACCAGCAGGGACAGGGGGAAGAAGAATGAGCAGTTCTTC.

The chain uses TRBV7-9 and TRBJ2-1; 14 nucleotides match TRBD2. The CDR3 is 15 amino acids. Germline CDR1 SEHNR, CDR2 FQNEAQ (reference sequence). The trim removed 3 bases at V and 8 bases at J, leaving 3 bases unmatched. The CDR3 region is CASSFGTSGSYEQFF. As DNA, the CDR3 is TGTGCCAGCAGCTTTGGGACTAGCGGGAGCTATGAGCAGTTCTTC.

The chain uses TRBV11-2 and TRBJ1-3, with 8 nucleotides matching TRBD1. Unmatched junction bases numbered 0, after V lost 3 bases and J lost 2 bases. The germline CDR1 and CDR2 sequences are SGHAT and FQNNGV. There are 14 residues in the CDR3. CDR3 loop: CASSLTGAGNTIYF. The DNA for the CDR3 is TGTGCCAGCAGCTTGACAGGGGCTGGAAACACCATATATTTT.

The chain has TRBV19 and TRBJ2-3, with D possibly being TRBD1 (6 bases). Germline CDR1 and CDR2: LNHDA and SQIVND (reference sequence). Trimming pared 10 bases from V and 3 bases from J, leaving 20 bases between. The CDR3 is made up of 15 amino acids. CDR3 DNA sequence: TGTGCCACGCAAGGACGACAGGTTTGGACAGATACGCAGTATTTT. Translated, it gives CATQGRQVWTDTQYF.

CDR3 in DNA: TGCGCCAGCAGTCAAGGGGCAGGGAATTGCCACGAGCAGTACGTC. Translation gives CASSQGAGNCHEQYV. The chain uses TRBV23-1 and TRBJ2-7, with a possible D match to TRBD1 (5 bases). TRBV23-1 is designated an ORF whose function remains uncertain. V lost 2 bases to trimming and J lost 5 bases, with 16 bases between them. The CDR3 runs 15 residues.

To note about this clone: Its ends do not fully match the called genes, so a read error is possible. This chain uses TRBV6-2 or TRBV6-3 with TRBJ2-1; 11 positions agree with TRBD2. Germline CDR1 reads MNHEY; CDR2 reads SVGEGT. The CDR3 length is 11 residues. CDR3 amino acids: CASSQGTSGLF. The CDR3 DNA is TGTGCCAGCAGTCAAGGGACTAGCGGCCTCTTC.

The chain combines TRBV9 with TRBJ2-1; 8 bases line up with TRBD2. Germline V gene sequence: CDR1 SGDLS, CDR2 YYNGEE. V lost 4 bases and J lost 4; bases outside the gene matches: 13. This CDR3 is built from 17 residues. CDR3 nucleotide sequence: TGTGCCAGCAGCTTGGGGCCTAGCGGGTCCCCATACAATGAGCAGTTCTTC. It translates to CASSLGPSGSPYNEQFF.